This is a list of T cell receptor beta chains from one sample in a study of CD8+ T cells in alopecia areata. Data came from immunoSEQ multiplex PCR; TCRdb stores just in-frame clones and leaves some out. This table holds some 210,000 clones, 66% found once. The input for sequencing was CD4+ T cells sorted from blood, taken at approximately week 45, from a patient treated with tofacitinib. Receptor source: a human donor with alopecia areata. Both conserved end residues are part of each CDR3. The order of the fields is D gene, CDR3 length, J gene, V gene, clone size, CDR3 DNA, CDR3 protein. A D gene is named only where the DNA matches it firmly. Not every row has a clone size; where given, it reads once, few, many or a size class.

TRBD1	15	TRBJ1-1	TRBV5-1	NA	TGCGCCAGCAGCTGGACCGGGACAGTGAACACTGAAGCTTTCTTT	CASSWTGTVNTEAFF
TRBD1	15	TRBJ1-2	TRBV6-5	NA	TGTGCCAGCAGACCCGGGGGGACAGGGGGCCTTGGCTACACCTTC	CASRPGGTGGLGYTF
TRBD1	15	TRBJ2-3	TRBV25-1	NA	TGTGCCAGCAGTTGGACAGGGGGAGGTACAGATACGCAGTATTTT	CASSWTGGGTDTQYF
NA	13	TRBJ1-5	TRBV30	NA	TGTGCCTGGAGCATTGGGGGGGATCAGCCCCAGCATTTT	CAWSIGGDQPQHF
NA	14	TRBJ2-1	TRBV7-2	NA	TGTGCCAGCAGCAACTACAAGGGTTACAATGAGCAGTTCTTC	CASSNYKGYNEQFF
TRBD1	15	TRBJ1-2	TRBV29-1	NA	TGCAGCGTTGAAGTTGGAATCGTGACAGGGGGTGGCTACACCTTC	CSVEVGIVTGGGYTF
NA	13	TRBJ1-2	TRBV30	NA	TGTGCCTGGAGTGGAAACATTGACCGAGGCTACACCTTC	CAWSGNIDRGYTF
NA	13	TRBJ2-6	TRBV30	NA	TGTGCCTGGAGGAGCTCTGGGGCCAACGTCCTGACTTTC	CAWRSSGANVLTF
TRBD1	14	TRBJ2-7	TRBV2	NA	TGTGCCAGCAGTGTGGACAGGGTCATTAACGAGCAGTACTTC	CASSVDRVINEQYF
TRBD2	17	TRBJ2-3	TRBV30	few	TGTGCCTGGAGCCACGGGGAGCGGGGGCCTAGCACAGATACGCAGTATTTT	CAWSHGERGPSTDTQYF
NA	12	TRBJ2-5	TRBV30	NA	TGTGCCTGGAGTCCAGGGGGGGAGACCCAGTACTTC	CAWSPGGETQYF
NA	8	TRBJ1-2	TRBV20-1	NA	TGCAGGGTCGGTGGCTACACCTTC	CRVGGYTF
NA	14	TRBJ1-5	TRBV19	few	TGTGCCAGTAGTACAGGTTCGAGCAATCAGCCCCAGCATTTT	CASSTGSSNQPQHF
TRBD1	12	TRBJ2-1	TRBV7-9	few	TGTGCCAGCAGCCCGAAGGGGGCGTTCCAGTTCTTC	CASSPKGAFQFF
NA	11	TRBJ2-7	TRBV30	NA	TGTGCCGGAGGGGACAGTTACGAGCAGTACTTC	CAGGDSYEQYF
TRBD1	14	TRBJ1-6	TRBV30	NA	TGTGCCTTTAAGCCGGGACAGGGGAATTCACCCCTCCACTTT	CAFKPGQGNSPLHF
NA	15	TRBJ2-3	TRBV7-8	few	TGTGCCAGCAGCATCCCGGGGCCAGGGGCAGATACGCAGTATTTT	CASSIPGPGADTQYF
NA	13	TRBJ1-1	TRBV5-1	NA	TGCGCCAGCAGCTCCCAGGGAAGCACTGAAGCTTTCTTT	CASSSQGSTEAFF
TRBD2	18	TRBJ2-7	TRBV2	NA	TGTGCCAGCAGTGACGACCGGACTAGCGGGGGTACCTCCTACGAGCAGTACTTC	CASSDDRTSGGTSYEQYF
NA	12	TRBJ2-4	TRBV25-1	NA	TGTGCCAGCAGTTCACTCAAAAACATTCAGTACTTC	CASSSLKNIQYF
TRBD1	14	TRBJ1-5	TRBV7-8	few	TGTGCCAGCAGCTTAGCCGGGACAGTAGGGCCCCAGCATTTT	CASSLAGTVGPQHF
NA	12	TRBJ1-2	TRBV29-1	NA	TGCAGCGTTGAAGATCGAGGCTATGGCTACACCTTC	CSVEDRGYGYTF
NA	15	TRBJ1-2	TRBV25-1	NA	TGTGCCAGCAGTGGGAACGGCAGATCTAACTATGGCTACACCTTC	CASSGNGRSNYGYTF
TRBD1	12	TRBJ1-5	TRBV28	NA	TGTGCCAGCAGTTCACACAGGGGTGCCCAGCATTTT	CASSSHRGAQHF
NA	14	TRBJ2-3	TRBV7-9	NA	TGTGCCAGCAGCTTAAGTGTTAGCACAGATACGCAGTATTTT	CASSLSVSTDTQYF
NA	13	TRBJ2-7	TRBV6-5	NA	TGTGCCAGCAGATTTACCGGGGACCTGGAGCAGTACTTC	CASRFTGDLEQYF
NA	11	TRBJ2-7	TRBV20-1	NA	TGCAGTGCTAGGAGGGGCTACGAGCAGTACTTC	CSARRGYEQYF
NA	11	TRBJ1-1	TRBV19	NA	TGTGCCAGTGGGAGTGGCACTGAAGCTTTCTTT	CASGSGTEAFF
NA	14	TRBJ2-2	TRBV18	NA	TGTGCCAGCTCACCACGGGAGAACACCGGGGAGCTGTTTTTT	CASSPRENTGELFF
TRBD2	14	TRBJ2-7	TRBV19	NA	TGTGCCAGTAGTCGCGGGGGGCGAACCTACGAGCAGTACTTC	CASSRGGRTYEQYF
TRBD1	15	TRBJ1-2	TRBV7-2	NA	TGTGCCAGCAGCTCTCTGACAGGGGGGTTTCATGGCTACACCTTC	CASSSLTGGFHGYTF
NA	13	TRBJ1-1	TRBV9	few	TGTGCCAGCAGCGTGGACAGTAACACTGAAGCTTTCTTT	CASSVDSNTEAFF
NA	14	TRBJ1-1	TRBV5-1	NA	TGCGCCAGCAGCTGGGGTGGGGACAACACTGAAGCTTTCTTT	CASSWGGDNTEAFF
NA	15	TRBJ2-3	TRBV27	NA	TGTGCCAGCAGTCACGGGACTGGGCGCACAGATACGCAGTATTTT	CASSHGTGRTDTQYF
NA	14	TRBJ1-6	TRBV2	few	TGTGCCAGCAGACAGGTTATGCGAAATTCACCCCTCCACTTT	CASRQVMRNSPLHF
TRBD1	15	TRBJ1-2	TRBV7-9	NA	TGTGCCAGCAGCCCTGAGACAGGGGGCGGCTATGGCTACACCTTC	CASSPETGGGYGYTF
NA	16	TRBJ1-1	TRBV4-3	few	TGCGCCAGCAGCCAAGAGTGGGGCCGGGAGCGTACTGAAGCTTTCTTT	CASSQEWGRERTEAFF
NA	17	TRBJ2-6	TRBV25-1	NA	TGTGCCAGCAGTGAATCTCAAGGGTCCCCTGGGGCCAACGTCCTGACTTTC	CASSESQGSPGANVLTF
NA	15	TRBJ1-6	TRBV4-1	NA	TGCGCCAGCAGCCAAGGCGTAGGGGACAATTCACCCCTCCACTTT	CASSQGVGDNSPLHF
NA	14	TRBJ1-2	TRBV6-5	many	TGTGCCAGCAGTTCTCGCCCGCCAGCAAATGGCTACACCTTC	CASSSRPPANGYTF
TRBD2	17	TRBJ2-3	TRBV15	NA	TGTGCCACCAGCAGAGATCAGGCGGGAGAAATAACAGATACGCAGTATTTT	CATSRDQAGEITDTQYF
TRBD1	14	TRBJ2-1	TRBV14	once	TGTGCCAGCAGCCCGGGGACAGTCTACAATGAGCAGTTCTTC	CASSPGTVYNEQFF
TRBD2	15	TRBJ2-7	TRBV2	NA	TGTGCCAGCAGTCAACCGGCCGGGACTAGCGACGAGCAGTACTTC	CASSQPAGTSDEQYF
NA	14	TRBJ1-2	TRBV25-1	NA	TGTGCCAGCAGGGGGCAGAACAACAACTATGGCTACACCTTC	CASRGQNNNYGYTF
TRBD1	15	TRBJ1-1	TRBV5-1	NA	TGCGCCAGCAGCTCTCGGACAGGTTTGAACACTGAAGCTTTCTTT	CASSSRTGLNTEAFF
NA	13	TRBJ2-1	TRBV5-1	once	TGCGCCAGCAGCCTGGACAGTTACAATGAGCAGTTCTTC	CASSLDSYNEQFF
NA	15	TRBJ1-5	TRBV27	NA	TGTGCCAGCAGTTTCGCGCGGGATAGCAATCAGCCCCAGCATTTT	CASSFARDSNQPQHF
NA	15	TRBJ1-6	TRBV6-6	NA	TGTGCCACCAAAGTTGGCCCCTCCTATAATTCACCCCTCCACTTT	CATKVGPSYNSPLHF
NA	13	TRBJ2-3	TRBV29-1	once	TGCAGCGCCCAAGGAGCAGGGACAGATACGCAGTATTTT	CSAQGAGTDTQYF